The source of this TCR beta chain is a study of a mutant IDH1 vaccine in newly diagnosed glioma. With 4 bases removed from V and 5 bases from J, the gap between germline ends came to 14 bases. The CDR3 is made up of 15 amino acids. Germline V gene sequence: CDR1 SGHDN, CDR2 FVKESK. Time point noted: week 35, safety follow-up. Vaccinated patients received 300 ug of mutant IDH1 20-mer peptide per dose, with topical imiquimod. The patients received vaccinations eight times, in weeks 1, 3, 5, 7, 11, 15, 19 and 23. Method: immunoSEQ multiplex PCR; TCRdb's copy keeps in-frame clones and lacks some. The repertoire holds about 32,000 clones, with 79% as singletons. Remarks on this clone: Its antigen is still unknown.

This chain connects TRBV14 to TRBJ2-2; D possibly corresponds to TRBD2 (6 bases). The clonotype was recovered from a woman aged 25 to 39 with glioma. Some clones in this sample may be carry-over from other donors' samples. The source material was PBMCs, sampled from a glioma patient whose treatment included an IDH1 peptide vaccine. The CDR3 spells CASSLGLPWTGELFF. The CDR3, as DNA: TGTGCCAGCAGCCTAGGACTACCCTGGACCGGGGAGCTGTTTTTT.